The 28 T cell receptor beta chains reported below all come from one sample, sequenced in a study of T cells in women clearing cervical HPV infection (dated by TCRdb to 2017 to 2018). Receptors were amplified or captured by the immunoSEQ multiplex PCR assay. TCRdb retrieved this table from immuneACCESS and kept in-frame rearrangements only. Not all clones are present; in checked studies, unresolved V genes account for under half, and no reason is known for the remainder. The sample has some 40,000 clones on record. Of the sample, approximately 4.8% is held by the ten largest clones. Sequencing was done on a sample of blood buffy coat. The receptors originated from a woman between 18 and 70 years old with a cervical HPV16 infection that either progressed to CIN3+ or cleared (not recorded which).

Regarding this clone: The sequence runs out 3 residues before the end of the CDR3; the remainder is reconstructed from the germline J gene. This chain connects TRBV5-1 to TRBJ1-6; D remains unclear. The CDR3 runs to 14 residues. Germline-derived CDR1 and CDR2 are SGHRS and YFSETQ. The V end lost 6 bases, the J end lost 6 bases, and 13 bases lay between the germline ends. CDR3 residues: CASNSGQTNSPLHF. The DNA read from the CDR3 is TGCGCCAGCAACAGCGGGCAGACTAATTCACCC.

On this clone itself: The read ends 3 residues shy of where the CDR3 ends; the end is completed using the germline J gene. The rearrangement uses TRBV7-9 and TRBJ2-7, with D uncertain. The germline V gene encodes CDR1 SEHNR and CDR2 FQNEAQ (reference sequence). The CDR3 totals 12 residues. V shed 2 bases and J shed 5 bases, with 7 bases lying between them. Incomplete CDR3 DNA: TGTGCCAGCAGCTTATTATCGGACGAG. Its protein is CASSLLSDE. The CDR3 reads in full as CASSLLSDEQYF.

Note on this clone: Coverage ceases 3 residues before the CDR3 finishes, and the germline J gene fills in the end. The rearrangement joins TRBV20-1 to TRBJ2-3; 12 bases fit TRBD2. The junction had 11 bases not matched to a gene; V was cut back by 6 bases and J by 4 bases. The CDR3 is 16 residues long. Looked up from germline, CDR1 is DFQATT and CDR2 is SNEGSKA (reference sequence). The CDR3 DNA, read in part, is TGCAGTGCCACCAATCTTCTAGCGGGGGGGCCAGATACG. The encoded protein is CSATNLLAGGPDT. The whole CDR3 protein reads CSATNLLAGGPDTQYF.

Partial CDR3 DNA: TGTGCCAGCAGCTTCGCGGGGGCCAACATT. It yields the protein CASSFAGANI. The complete CDR3 sequence is CASSFAGANIQYF. This rearrangement joins TRBV11-1 to TRBJ2-4; TRBD2 is a possible D gene (7 bases). The read finishes 3 residues shy of the CDR3 end, and the germline J gene is used to complete it. The V end lost 3 bases, the J end lost 7 bases, and 10 bases lay between the germline ends. The CDR3 totals 13 residues. Germline CDR1 is SGHAT and CDR2 is FQDESV (reference sequence).

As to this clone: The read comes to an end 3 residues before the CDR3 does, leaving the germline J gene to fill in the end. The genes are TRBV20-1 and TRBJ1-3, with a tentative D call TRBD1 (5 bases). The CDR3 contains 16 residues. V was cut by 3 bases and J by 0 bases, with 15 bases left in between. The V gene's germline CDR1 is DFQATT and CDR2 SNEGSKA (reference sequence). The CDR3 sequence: CSASVGLGSSGNTIYF. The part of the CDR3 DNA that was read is TGCAGTGCTAGCGTGGGACTGGGGAGCTCTGGAAACACC.

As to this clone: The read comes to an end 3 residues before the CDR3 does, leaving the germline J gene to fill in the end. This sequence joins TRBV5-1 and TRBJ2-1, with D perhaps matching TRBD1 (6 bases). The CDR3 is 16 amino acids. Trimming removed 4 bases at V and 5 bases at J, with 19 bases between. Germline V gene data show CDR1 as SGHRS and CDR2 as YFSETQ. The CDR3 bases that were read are TGCGCCAGCAGCCTCAGACAGGTGTCGGAAAACAATGAG. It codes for CASSLRQVSENNE. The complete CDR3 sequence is CASSLRQVSENNEQFF. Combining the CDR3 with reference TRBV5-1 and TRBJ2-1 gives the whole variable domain KAGVTQTPRYLIKTRGQQVTLSCSPISGHRSVSWYQQTPGQGLQFLFEYFSETQRNKGNFPGRFSGRQFSNSRSEMNVSTLELGDSALYLCASSLRQVSENNEQFFGPGTRLTVL.

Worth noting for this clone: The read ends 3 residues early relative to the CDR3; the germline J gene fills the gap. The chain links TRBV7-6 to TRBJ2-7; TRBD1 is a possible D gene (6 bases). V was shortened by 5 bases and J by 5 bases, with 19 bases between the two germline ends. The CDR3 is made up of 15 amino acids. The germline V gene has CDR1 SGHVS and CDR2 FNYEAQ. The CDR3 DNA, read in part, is TGTGCCAGCAGCGCCAACGCCCAGGGGTGGCACGAG. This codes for CASSANAQGWHE. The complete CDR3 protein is CASSANAQGWHEQYF.

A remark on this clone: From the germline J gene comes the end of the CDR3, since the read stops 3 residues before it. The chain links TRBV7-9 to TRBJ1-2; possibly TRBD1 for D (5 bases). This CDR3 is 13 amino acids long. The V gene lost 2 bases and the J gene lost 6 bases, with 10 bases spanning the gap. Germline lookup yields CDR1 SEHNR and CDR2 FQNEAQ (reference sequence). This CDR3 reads CASSLQGENGYTF. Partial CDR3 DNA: TGTGCCAGCAGCTTACAAGGGGAAAATGGC.

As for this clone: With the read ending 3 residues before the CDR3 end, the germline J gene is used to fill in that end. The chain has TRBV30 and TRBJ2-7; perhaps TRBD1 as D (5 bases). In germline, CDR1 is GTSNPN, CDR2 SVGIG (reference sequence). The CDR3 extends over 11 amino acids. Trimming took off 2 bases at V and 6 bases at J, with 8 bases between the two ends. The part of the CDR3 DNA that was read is TGTGCCTGGAGTCCAGGGCGCGAG. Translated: CAWSPGRE. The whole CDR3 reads CAWSPGREQYF.

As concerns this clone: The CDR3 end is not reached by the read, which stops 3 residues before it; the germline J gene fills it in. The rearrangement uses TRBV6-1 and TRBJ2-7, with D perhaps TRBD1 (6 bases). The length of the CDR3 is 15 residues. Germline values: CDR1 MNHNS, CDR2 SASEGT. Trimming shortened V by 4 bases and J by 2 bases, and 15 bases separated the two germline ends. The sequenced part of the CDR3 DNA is TGTGCCAGCAGTGTAGTCACAGGGCGTCCCTACGAG. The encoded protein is CASSVVTGRPYE. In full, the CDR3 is CASSVVTGRPYEQYF.

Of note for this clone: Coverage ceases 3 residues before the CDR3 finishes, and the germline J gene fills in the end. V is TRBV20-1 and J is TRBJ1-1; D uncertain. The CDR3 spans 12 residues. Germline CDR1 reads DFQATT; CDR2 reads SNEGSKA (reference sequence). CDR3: CSARGHAREAFF. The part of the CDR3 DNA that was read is TGCAGTGCTAGAGGCCACGCAAGGGAA.

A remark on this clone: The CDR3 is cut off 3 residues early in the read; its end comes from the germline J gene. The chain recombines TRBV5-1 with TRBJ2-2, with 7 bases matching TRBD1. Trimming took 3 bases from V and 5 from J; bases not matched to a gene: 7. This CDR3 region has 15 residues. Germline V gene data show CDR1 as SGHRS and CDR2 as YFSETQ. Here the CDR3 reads CASSSQGSGTGELFF. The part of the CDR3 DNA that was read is TGCGCCAGCAGCTCACAGGGGTCGGGTACCGGGGAG.

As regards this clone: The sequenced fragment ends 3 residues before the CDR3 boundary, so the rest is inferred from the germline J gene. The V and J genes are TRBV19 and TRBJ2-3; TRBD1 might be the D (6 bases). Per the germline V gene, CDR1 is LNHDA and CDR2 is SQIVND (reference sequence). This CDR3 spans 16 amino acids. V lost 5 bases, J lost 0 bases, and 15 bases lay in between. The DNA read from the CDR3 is TGTGCCAGTAGTCCCATACGACAGGCGAGCACAGATACG. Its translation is CASSPIRQASTDT. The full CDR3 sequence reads CASSPIRQASTDTQYF.

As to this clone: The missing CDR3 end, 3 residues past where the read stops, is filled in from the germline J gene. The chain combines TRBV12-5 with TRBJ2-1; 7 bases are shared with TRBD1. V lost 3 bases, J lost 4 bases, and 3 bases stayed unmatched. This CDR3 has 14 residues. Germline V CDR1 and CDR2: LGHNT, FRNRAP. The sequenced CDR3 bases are TGTGCTAGTGGTTTCTTGGGACAGTACAATGAG. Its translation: CASGFLGQYNE. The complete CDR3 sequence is CASGFLGQYNEQFF. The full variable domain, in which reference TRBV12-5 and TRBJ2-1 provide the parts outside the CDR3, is DARVTQTPRHKVTEMGQEVTMRCQPILGHNTVFWYRQTMMQGLELLAYFRNRAPLDDSGMPKDRFSAEMPDATLATLKIQPSEPRDSAVYFCASGFLGQYNEQFFGPGTRLTVL.

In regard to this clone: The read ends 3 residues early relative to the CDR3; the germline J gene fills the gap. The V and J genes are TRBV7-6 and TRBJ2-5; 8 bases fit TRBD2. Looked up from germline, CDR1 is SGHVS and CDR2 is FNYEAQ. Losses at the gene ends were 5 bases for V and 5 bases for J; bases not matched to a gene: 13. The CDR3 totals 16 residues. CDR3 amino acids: CASSPRLAPKVETQYF. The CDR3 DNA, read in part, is TGTGCCAGCAGCCCCCGACTAGCGCCTAAGGTGGAGACC.

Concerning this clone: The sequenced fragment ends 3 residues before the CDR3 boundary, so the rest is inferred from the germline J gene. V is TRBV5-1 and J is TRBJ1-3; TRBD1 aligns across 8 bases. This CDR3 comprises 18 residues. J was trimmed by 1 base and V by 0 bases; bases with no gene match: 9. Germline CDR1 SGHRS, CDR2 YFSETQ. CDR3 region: CASSLDGTGSFSGNTIYF. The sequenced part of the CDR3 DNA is TGCGCCAGCAGCTTGGATGGGACAGGATCTTTTTCTGGAAACACC.

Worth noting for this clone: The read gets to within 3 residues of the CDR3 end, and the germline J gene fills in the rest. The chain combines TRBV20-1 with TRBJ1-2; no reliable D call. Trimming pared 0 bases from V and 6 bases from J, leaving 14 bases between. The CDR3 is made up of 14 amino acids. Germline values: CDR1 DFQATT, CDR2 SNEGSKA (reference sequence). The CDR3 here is CSARESKRVNGYTF. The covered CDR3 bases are TGCAGTGCTAGAGAAAGTAAAAGGGTGAATGGC.

CDR3 residues: CASTQEGFNNQPQHF. The sequenced CDR3 bases are TGTGCCAGTACCCAGGAGGGCTTTAACAATCAGCCC. The genes are TRBV19 and TRBJ1-5; no clear D. The read finishes 3 residues shy of the CDR3 end, and the germline J gene is used to complete it. Trimming pared 7 bases from V and 3 bases from J, leaving 16 bases between. CDR3 length: 15 residues. From germline, CDR1 is LNHDA and CDR2 SQIVND (reference sequence).

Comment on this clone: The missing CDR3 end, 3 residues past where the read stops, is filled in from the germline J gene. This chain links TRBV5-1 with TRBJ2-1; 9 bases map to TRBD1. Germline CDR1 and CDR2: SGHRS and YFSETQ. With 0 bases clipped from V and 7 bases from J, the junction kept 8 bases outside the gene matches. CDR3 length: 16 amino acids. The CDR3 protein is CASSLASGQGNNEQFF. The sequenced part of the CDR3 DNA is TGCGCCAGCAGCTTGGCCTCGGGACAGGGCAATAATGAG.

The CDR3 here is CASSLEGRNTEAFF. The part of the CDR3 DNA that was read is TGTGCCAGCAGCTTAGAGGGGCGTAACACTGAA. The chain uses TRBV7-9 and TRBJ1-1; D is possibly TRBD1 (5 bases). The read stops 3 residues short of the end of the CDR3; the missing end is completed from the germline J gene. Between the trimmed V and J ends, which lost 1 base and 2 bases, there was a span of 8 bases. The germline CDR1 and CDR2 sequences are SEHNR and FQNEAQ (reference sequence). This CDR3 is built from 14 residues.

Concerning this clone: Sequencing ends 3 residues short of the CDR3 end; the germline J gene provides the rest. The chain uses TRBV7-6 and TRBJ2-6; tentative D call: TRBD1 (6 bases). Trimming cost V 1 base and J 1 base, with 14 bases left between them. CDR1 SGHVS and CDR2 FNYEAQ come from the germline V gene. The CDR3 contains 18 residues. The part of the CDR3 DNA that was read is TGTGCCAGCAGCTTAGGCGCAGGGGCACCTTCTGGGGCCAACGTC. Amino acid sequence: CASSLGAGAPSGANV. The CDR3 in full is CASSLGAGAPSGANVLTF.

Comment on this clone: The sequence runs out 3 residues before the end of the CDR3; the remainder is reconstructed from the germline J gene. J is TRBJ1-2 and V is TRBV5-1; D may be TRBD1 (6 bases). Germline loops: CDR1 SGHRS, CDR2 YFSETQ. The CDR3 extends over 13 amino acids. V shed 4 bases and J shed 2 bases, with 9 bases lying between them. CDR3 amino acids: CASSTGQNYGYTF. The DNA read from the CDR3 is TGCGCCAGCAGCACGGGACAAAACTATGGC. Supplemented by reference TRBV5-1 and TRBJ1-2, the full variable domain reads KAGVTQTPRYLIKTRGQQVTLSCSPISGHRSVSWYQQTPGQGLQFLFEYFSETQRNKGNFPGRFSGRQFSNSRSEMNVSTLELGDSALYLCASSTGQNYGYTFGSGTRLTVV.

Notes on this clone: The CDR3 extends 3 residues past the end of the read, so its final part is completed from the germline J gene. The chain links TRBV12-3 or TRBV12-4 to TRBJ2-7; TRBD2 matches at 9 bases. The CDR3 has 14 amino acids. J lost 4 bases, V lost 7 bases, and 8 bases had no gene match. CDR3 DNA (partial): TGTGCCAGCACACCCGGGACTAGCCGATACGAG. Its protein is CASTPGTSRYE. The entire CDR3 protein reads CASTPGTSRYEQYF.

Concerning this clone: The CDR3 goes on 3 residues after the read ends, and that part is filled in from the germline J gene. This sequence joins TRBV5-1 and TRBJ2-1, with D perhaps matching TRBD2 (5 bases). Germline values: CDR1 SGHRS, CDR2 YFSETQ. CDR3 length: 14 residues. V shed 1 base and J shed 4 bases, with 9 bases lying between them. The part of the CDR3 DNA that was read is TGCGCCAGCAGCTTGTCGGGGTCGTACAATGAG. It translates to CASSLSGSYNE. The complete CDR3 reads CASSLSGSYNEQFF.

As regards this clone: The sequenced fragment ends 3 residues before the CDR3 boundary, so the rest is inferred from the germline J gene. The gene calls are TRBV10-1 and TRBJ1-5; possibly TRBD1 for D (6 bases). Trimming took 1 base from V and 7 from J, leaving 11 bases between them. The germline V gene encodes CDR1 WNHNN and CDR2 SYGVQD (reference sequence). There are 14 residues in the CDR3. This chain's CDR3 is CASSEYREGQPQHF. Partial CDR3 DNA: TGCGCCAGCAGTGAGTACAGGGAAGGGCAGCCC.

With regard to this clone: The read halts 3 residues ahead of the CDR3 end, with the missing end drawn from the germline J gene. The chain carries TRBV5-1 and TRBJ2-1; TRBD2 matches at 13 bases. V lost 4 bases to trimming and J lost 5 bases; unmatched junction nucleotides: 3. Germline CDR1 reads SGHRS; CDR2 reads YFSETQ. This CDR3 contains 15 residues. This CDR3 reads CASSLGTSGDNEQFF. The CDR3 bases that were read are TGCGCCAGCAGCCTCGGGACTAGCGGGGACAATGAG.

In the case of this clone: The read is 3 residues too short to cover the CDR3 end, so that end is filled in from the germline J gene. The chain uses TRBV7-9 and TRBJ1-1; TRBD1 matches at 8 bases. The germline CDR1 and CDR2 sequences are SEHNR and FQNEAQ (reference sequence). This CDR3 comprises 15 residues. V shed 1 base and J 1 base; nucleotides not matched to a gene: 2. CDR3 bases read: TGTGCCAGCAGCTTAGAAACAGGGGGGAACACTGAA. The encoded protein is CASSLETGGNTE. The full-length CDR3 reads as CASSLETGGNTEAFF.

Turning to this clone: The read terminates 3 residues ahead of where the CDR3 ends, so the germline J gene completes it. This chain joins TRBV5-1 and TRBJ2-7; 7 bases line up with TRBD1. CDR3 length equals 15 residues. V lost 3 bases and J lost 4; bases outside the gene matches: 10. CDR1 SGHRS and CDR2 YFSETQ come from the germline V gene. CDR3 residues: CASSSSGQHYYEQYF. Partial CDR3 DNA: TGCGCCAGCAGCTCCTCGGGACAGCATTATTACGAG.